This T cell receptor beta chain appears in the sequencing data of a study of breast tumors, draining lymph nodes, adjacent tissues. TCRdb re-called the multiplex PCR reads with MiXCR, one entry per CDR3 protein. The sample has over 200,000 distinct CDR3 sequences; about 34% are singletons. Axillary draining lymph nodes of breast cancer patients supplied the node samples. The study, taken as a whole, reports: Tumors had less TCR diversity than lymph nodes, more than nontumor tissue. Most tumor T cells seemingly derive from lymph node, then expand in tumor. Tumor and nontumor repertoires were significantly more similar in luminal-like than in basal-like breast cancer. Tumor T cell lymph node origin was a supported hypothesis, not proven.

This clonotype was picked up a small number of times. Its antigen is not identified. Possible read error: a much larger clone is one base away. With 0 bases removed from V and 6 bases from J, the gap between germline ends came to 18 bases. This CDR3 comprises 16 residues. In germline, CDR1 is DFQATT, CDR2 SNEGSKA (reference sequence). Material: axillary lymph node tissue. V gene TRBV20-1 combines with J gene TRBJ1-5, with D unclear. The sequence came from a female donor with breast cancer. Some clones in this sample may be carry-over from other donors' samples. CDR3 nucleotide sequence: TGCAGTGCTAGAGATAGCGTGGCGGCAGCGAGTCAGCCCCAGCATTTT. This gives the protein CSARDSVAAASQPQHF.